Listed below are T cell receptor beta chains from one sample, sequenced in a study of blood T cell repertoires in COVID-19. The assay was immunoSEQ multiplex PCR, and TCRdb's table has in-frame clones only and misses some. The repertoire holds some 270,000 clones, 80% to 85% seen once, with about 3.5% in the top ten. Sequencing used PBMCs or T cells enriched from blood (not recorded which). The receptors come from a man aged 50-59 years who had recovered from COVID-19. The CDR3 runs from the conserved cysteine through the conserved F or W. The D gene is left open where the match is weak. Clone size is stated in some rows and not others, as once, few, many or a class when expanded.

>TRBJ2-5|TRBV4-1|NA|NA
CASSSRQWETQYF
TGCGCCAGCAGCTCACGACAGTGGGAGACCCAGTACTTC
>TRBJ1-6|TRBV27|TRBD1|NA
CASSFETGGHPAPLHF
TGTGCCAGCAGTTTCGAGACAGGGGGCCACCCCGCACCCCTCCACTTT
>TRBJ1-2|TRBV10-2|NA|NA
CATLPAFWDYGYTF
TGCGCCACCCTACCAGCGTTTTGGGACTATGGCTACACCTTC
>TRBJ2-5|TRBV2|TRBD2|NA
CAGGEQFETQYF
TGTGCCGGGGGGGAACAGTTCGAGACCCAGTACTTC
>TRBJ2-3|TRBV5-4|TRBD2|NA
CASSSGGGGYTDTQYF
TGTGCCAGCAGCTCGGGAGGTGGGGGGTACACAGATACGCAGTATTTT
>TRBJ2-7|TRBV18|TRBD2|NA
CASSPRSPASGSSYEQYF
TGTGCCAGCTCACCACGCTCCCCGGCTAGCGGGAGCTCCTACGAGCAGTACTTC
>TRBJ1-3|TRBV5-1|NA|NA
CASSLDHNSGNTIYF
TGCGCCAGCAGCTTGGACCACAACTCTGGAAACACCATATATTTT
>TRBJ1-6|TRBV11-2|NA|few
CASSRGQSLNSPLHF
TGTGCCAGCAGCCGTGGGCAGAGCCTTAATTCACCCCTCCACTTT
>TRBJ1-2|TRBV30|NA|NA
CAWSLGTMGYTF
TGTGCCTGGAGTCTGGGGACAATGGGCTACACCTTC
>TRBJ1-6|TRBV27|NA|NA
CASSLSPGYNSPLHF
TGTGCCAGCAGTTTATCCCCAGGTTATAATTCACCCCTCCACTTT
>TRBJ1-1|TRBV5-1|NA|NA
CASSPEGVLSEAFF
TGCGCCAGCAGCCCCGAGGGGGTTTTGTCTGAAGCTTTCTTT
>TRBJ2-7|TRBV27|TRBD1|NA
CASSLQGTYEQYF
TGTGCCAGCAGCCTACAGGGGACCTACGAGCAGTACTTC
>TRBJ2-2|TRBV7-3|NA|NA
CASSFDTPPTGELFF
TGTGCCAGCAGCTTCGACACCCCCCCCACCGGGGAGCTGTTTTTT
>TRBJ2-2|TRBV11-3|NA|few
CASSLIQGHTGELFF
TGTGCCAGCAGCTTAATTCAGGGGCACACCGGGGAGCTGTTTTTT
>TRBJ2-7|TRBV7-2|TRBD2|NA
CASGTSGSSYEQYF
TGTGCCAGCGGCACTAGCGGGAGCTCCTACGAGCAGTACTTC
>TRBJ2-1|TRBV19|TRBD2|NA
CASSVSGTGRNEQFF
TGTGCCAGTAGTGTTAGCGGGACCGGGAGGAATGAGCAGTTCTTC
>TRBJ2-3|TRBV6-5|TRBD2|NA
CASSSHLVAGADTQYF
TGTGCCAGCAGTTCCCATTTGGTAGCGGGAGCAGATACGCAGTATTTT
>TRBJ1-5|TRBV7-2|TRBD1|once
CASSRGQGAPQPQHF
TGTGCCAGCAGCCGGGGACAGGGGGCACCTCAGCCCCAGCATTTT
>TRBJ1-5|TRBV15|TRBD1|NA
CATRPGQISNQPQHF
TGTGCCACCAGACCGGGACAGATTAGCAATCAGCCCCAGCATTTT
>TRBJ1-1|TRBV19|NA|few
CASSTQRQVRTEAFF
TGTGCCAGTAGTACCCAGAGACAGGTTAGGACTGAAGCTTTCTTT
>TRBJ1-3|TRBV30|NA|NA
CAWSVRGRGNTIYF
TGTGCCTGGAGTGTAAGGGGTCGGGGAAACACCATATATTTT
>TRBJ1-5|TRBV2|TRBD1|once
CASSEDRVEVQPQHF
TGTGCCAGCAGTGAGGACAGGGTGGAGGTTCAGCCCCAGCATTTT
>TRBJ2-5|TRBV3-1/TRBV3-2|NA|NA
CASSQESPRETQYF
TGTGCCAGCAGCCAAGAGTCTCCTCGTGAGACCCAGTACTTC
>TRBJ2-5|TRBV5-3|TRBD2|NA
CARSFQRGSTSGSRETQYF
TGTGCCAGAAGCTTCCAGAGGGGGTCGACTAGCGGGTCCCGGGAGACCCAGTACTTC
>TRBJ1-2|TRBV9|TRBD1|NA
CASSVAGGNYGYTF
TGTGCCAGCAGCGTAGCAGGGGGCAACTATGGCTACACCTTC
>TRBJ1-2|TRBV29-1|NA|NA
CSVGTFYGYTF
TGCAGCGTCGGGACATTCTATGGCTACACCTTC
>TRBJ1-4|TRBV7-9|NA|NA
CASSFGGGAEKLFF
TGTGCCAGCAGCTTCGGAGGGGGGGCTGAAAAACTGTTTTTT
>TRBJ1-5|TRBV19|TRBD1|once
CASSSLQGGQPQHF
TGTGCCAGTAGTAGCCTTCAGGGGGGCCAGCCCCAGCATTTT
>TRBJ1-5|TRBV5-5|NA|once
CASSLTTARGGSNQPQHF
TGTGCCAGCAGCTTGACGACAGCCCGCGGGGGAAGCAATCAGCCCCAGCATTTT
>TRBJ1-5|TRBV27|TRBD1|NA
CASSLWTGDQPQHF
TGTGCCAGCAGTTTATGGACAGGGGATCAGCCCCAGCATTTT
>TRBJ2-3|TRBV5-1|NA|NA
CASSLYSTDTQYF
TGCGCCAGCAGCTTATATAGCACAGATACGCAGTATTTT
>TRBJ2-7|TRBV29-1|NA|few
CSVDGRTYEQYF
TGCAGCGTTGATGGCAGGACTTACGAGCAGTACTTC
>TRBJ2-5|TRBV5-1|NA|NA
CASSTQVGTQETQYF
TGCGCCAGCAGCACACAAGTAGGGACTCAAGAGACCCAGTACTTC
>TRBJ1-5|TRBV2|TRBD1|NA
CASSGGTGVGLVRQPQHF
TGTGCCAGCAGTGGCGGGACAGGGGTCGGGTTGGTTCGTCAGCCCCAGCATTTT
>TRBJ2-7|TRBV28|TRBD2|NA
CASKEAGGNYEQYF
TGTGCCAGCAAGGAAGCGGGAGGAAACTACGAGCAGTACTTC
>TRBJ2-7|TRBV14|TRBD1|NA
CASSQTGGPLSSYEQYF
TGTGCCAGCAGCCAAACAGGGGGCCCCCTGAGCTCCTACGAGCAGTACTTC
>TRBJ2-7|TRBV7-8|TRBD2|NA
CASSLGTSGTLSYEQYF
TGTGCCAGCAGCTTAGGGACTAGCGGGACTCTGTCCTACGAGCAGTACTTC
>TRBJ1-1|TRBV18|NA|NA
CASSRARGTEAFF
TGTGCCAGCTCACGGGCCAGGGGCACTGAAGCTTTCTTT
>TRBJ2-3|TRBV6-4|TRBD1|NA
CASSDTGGPEKSWDRVTDTQYF
TGTGCCAGCAGTGACACTGGGGGCCCCGAAAAATCTTGGGACAGGGTGACAGATACGCAGTATTTT
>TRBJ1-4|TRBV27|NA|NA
CASSLQAATNEKLFF
TGTGCCAGCAGTTTACAGGCTGCAACTAATGAAAAACTGTTTTTT
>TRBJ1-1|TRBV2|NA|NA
CASSASLDRVNTEAFF
TGTGCCAGCAGTGCCTCCCTTGACAGAGTGAACACTGAAGCTTTCTTT
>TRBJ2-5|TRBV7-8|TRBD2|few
CASSPPAGETQYF
TGTGCCAGCAGTCCCCCAGCGGGGGAGACCCAGTACTTC
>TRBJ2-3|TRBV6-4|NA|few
CASSPREKHTQYF
TGTGCCAGCAGTCCCCGGGAAAAACATACGCAGTATTTT
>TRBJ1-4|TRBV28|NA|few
CASSLGRGAEKLFF
TGTGCCAGCAGTTTGGGCCGGGGGGCGGAAAAACTGTTTTTT
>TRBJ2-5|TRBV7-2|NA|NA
CASSFGGVDSETQYF
TGTGCCAGCAGCTTTGGAGGGGTTGACTCGGAGACCCAGTACTTC
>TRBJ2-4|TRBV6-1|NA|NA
CASSEAVTGKAKNIQYF
TGTGCCAGCAGTGAAGCTGTCACAGGGAAAGCCAAAAACATTCAGTACTTC
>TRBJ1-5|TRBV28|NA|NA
CASTPRLANSNQPQHF
TGTGCCAGCACCCCCCGGCTAGCAAATAGCAATCAGCCCCAGCATTTT
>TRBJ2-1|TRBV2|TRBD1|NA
CASSVAGGYNEQFF
TGTGCCAGCAGTGTAGCAGGGGGCTACAATGAGCAGTTCTTC
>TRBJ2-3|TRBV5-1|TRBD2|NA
CASSARLAGGPIDTQYF
TGCGCCAGCAGCGCACGACTAGCGGGGGGGCCAATAGATACGCAGTATTTT
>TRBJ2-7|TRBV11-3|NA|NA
CASSSNAPKGDLYEQYF
TGTGCCAGCAGCTCAAACGCGCCAAAGGGGGATCTCTACGAGCAGTACTTC
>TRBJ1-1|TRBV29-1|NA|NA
CSVVGRTEAFF
TGCAGCGTTGTTGGCAGAACTGAAGCTTTCTTT
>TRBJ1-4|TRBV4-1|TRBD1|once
CASSYRDRGEKLFF
TGCGCCAGCAGCTACCGGGACAGGGGTGAAAAACTGTTTTTT
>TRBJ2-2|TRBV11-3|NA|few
CASSLRHVTGELFF
TGTGCCAGCAGCCTCAGACACGTCACCGGGGAGCTGTTTTTT
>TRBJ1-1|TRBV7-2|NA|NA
CASSLVGVWAFF
TGTGCCAGCAGCTTAGTAGGGGTGTGGGCTTTCTTT